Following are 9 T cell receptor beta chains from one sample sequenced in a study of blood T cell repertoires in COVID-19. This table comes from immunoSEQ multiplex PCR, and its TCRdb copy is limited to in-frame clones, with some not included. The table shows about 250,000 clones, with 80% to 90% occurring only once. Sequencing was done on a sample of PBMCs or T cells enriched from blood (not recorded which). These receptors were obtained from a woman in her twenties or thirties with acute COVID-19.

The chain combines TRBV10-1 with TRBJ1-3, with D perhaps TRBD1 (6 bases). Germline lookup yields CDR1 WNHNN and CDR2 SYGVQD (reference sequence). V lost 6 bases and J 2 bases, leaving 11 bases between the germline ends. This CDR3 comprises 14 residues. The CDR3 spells CASSERQAGNTIYF. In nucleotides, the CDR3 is TGCGCCAGCAGCGAACGACAGGCTGGAAACACCATATATTTT.

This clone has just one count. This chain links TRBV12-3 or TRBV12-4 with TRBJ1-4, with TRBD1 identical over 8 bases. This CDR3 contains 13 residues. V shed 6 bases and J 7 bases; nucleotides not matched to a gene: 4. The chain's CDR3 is CASRFGQGEKLFF. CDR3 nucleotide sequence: TGTGCCAGCAGATTTGGACAGGGTGAAAAACTGTTTTTT.

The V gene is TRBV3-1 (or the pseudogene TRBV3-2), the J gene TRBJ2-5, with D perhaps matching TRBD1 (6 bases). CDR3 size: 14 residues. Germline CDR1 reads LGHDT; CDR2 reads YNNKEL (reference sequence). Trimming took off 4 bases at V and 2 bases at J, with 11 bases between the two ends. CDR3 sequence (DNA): TGTGCCAGCAGCCGGCTCGGACAGCAAGAGACCCAGTACTTC. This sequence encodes CASSRLGQQETQYF.

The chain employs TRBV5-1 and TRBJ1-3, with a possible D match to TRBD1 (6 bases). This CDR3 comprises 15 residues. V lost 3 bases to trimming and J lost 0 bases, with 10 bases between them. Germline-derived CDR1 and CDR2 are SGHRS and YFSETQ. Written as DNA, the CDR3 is TGCGCCAGCAGCTGGGACAACCTCTCTGGAAACACCATATATTTT. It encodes CASSWDNLSGNTIYF. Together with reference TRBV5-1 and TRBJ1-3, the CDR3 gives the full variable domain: KAGVTQTPRYLIKTRGQQVTLSCSPISGHRSVSWYQQTPGQGLQFLFEYFSETQRNKGNFPGRFSGRQFSNSRSEMNVSTLELGDSALYLCASSWDNLSGNTIYFGEGSWLTVV.

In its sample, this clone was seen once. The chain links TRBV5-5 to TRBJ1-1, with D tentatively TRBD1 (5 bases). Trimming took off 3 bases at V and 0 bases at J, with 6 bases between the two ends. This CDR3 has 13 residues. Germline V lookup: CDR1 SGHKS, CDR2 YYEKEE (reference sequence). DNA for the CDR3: TGTGCCAGCAGCTCGGGGGTGAACACTGAAGCTTTCTTT. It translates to CASSSGVNTEAFF.

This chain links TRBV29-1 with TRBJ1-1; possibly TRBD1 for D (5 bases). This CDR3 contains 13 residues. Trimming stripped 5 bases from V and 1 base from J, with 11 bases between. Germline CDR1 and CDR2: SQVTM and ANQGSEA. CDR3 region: CSVSRVENTEAFF. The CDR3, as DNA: TGCAGCGTTTCCAGGGTTGAGAACACTGAAGCTTTCTTT. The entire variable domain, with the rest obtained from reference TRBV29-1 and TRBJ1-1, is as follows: SAVISQKPSRDICQRGTSLTIQCQVDSQVTMMFWYRQQPGQSLTLIATANQGSEATYESGFVIDKFPISRPNLTFSTLTVSNMSPEDSSIYLCSVSRVENTEAFFGQGTRLTVV.

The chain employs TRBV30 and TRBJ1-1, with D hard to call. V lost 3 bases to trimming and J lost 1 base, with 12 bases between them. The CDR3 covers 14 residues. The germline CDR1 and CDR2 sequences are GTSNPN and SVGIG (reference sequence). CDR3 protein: CAWSPDIPNTEAFF. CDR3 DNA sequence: TGTGCCTGGAGCCCAGACATTCCGAACACTGAAGCTTTCTTT. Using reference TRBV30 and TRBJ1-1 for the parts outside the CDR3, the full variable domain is SQTIHQWPATLVQPVGSPLSLECTVEGTSNPNLYWYRQAAGRGLQLLFYSVGIGQISSEVPQNLSASRPQDRQFILSSKKLLLSDSGFYLCAWSPDIPNTEAFFGQGTRLTVV.

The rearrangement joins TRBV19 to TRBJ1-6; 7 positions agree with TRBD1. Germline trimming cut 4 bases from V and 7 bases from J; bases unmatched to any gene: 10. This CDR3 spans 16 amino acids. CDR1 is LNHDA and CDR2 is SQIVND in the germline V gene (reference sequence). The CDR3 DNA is TGTGCCAGTAGTACGCAGACAGGGCCGTCCAATTCACCCCTCCACTTT. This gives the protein CASSTQTGPSNSPLHF. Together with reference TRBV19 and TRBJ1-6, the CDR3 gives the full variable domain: DGGITQSPKYLFRKEGQNVTLSCEQNLNHDAMYWYRQDPGQGLRLIYYSQIVNDFQKGDIAEGYSVSREKKESFPLTVTSAQKNPTAFYLCASSTQTGPSNSPLHFGNGTRLTVT.

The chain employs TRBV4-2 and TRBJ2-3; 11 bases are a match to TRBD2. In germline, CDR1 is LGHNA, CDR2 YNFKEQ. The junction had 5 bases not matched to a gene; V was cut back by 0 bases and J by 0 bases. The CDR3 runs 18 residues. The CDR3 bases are TGTGCCAGCAGCCAAGAGGTTAGCGGGGGGGAAAGCACAGATACGCAGTATTTT. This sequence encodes CASSQEVSGGESTDTQYF.